This is a list of T cell receptor beta chains from one sample in a study of blood T cells in healthy people across ages. Each CDR3 protein gets one entry after TCRdb re-called the 5' RACE reads with MiXCR. This table has about 1.1 million distinct CDR3 sequences, less than 45% appearing once. The source material was blood. The receptors originated from a man in his late teens or twenties in good health. Both conserved end residues are part of each CDR3. The D gene is left open where the match is weak. Not every row has a clone size; where given, it reads once, few, many or a size class.

size	D	V	J	CDR3	DNA
NA	NA	TRBV14	TRBJ2-1	CASSLRGFSYEQFF	TGTGCCAGCAGCCTTAGGGGGTTCTCCTACGAGCAGTTCTTC
few	NA	TRBV9	TRBJ1-1	CASSVVVDPNTEAFF	TGTGCCAGCAGCGTAGTTGTGGACCCCAACACTGAAGCTTTCTTT
few	NA	TRBV20-1	TRBJ1-2	CSAAATPYGYTF	TGCAGTGCAGCAGCTACTCCCTATGGCTACACCTTC
few	TRBD1	TRBV11-2	TRBJ1-2	CASRPSGGYGYTF	TGTGCCAGCAGACCGTCAGGGGGCTATGGCTACACCTTC
NA	NA	TRBV6-2/TRBV6-3	TRBJ2-7	CASSYATTAGGEQYF	TGTGCCAGCAGTTACGCTACGACTGCGGGTGGTGAGCAGTACTTC
NA	TRBD2	TRBV12-3/TRBV12-4	TRBJ2-7	CASSHGGGYEQYF	TGTGCCAGCAGTCACGGGGGGGGCTACGAGCAGTACTTC
few	NA	TRBV20-1	TRBJ1-3	CSASLSSGNTIYF	TGCAGTGCTAGTCTGTCCTCTGGAAACACCATATATTTT
few	NA	TRBV11-2	TRBJ2-5	CASSLTRRELRETQYF	TGTGCCAGCAGCTTAACCAGGCGGGAACTTCGAGAGACCCAGTACTTC
NA	NA	TRBV13	TRBJ2-5	CASSLGASRRQYEQYF	TGTGCCAGCAGCTTAGGGGCCAGCCGGCGACAATATGAGCAGTACTTC
NA	NA	TRBV12-3/TRBV12-4	TRBJ2-3	CASSVADASADTQYF	TGTGCCAGCAGTGTGGCGGACGCAAGCGCAGATACGCAGTATTTT
few	NA	TRBV29-1	TRBJ1-5	CSVVGDSNQPQHF	TGCAGCGTTGTAGGGGACAGCAATCAGCCCCAGCATTTT
NA	NA	TRBV20-1	TRBJ2-1	CSARAVSYNEQFF	TGCAGTGCTAGAGCCGTCTCCTACAATGAGCAGTTCTTC
few	NA	TRBV10-3	TRBJ2-1	CAIGNNEQFF	TGTGCCATCGGGAATAATGAGCAGTTCTTC
NA	NA	TRBV20-1	TRBJ1-3	CSARISLTMDLSGNTIYF	TGCAGTGCTAGAATCAGCCTAACGATGGATCTCTCTGGAAACACCATATATTTT
NA	NA	TRBV6-5	TRBJ2-7	CASSYSSGGSEQYF	TGTGCCAGCAGTTACTCGAGTGGGGGCAGCGAGCAGTACTTC
few	TRBD1	TRBV20-1	TRBJ2-4	CSAATGDAKNIQYF	TGCAGTGCTGCTACAGGGGACGCCAAAAACATTCAGTACTTC
many	NA	TRBV4-2	TRBJ1-4	CASSQETIRGNEKLFF	TGTGCCAGCAGCCAAGAAACAATAAGGGGGAATGAAAAACTGTTTTTT
NA	TRBD2	TRBV11-3	TRBJ2-1	CASSLSSGGVYNEQFF	TGTGCCAGCAGCTTAAGTAGCGGGGGGGTCTACAATGAGCAGTTCTTC
NA	TRBD1	TRBV7-2	TRBJ1-5	CASSFDRTGRNQPQHF	TGTGCCAGCAGCTTCGATCGGACAGGGAGAAATCAGCCCCAGCATTTT
NA	NA	TRBV7-9	TRBJ1-1	CASSLAGFGTEAFF	TGTGCCAGCAGCTTAGCAGGGTTCGGCACTGAAGCTTTCTTT
NA	TRBD2	TRBV20-1	TRBJ2-1	CSARDPLAGELNEQFF	TGCAGTGCTAGAGATCCCCTAGCGGGGGAGTTAAATGAGCAGTTCTTC
NA	NA	TRBV28	TRBJ2-5	CASSFPKEPKYF	TGTGCCAGCAGTTTCCCCAAGGAACCTAAGTACTTC
few	NA	TRBV7-2	TRBJ2-7	CASSRRAEQYF	TGTGCCAGCAGCCGAAGGGCCGAGCAGTACTTC
NA	NA	TRBV7-2	TRBJ1-6	CASSFNHGQNSPLHF	TGTGCCAGCAGCTTCAATCACGGGCAAAATTCACCCCTCCACTTT